These 26 T cell receptor beta chains came from one sample sequenced in a study of cytomegalovirus exposure and HLA in healthy donors. A multiplex PCR was run with 60 Vbeta primers and 13 Jbeta primers. Repertoires were generated with immunoSEQ multiplex PCR, while TCRdb's copy carries only in-frame clones and drops some. The table lists 200,000 or so clones, 65% to 80% of them singletons. What was sequenced was PBMCs. The receptors here all came from a man in his fifties or sixties in good health and CMV-seronegative.

V usage is TRBV2 and J usage is TRBJ2-3, with 9 bases matching TRBD2. CDR3 length: 16 amino acids. Germline trimming cut 6 bases from V and 1 base from J; bases unmatched to any gene: 8. Germline CDR1 SNHLY, CDR2 FYNNEI. CDR3 in amino acids: CASRSFSGRRTDTQYF. Here the CDR3 DNA reads TGTGCCAGCAGGAGCTTTAGCGGGAGACGCACAGATACGCAGTATTTT.

The chain is built from TRBV4-1 and TRBJ1-1; D remains unclear. Trimming removed 1 base at V and 3 bases at J, with 9 bases between. Germline CDR1 and CDR2: MGHRA and YSYEKL. CDR3 length equals 14 residues. CDR3 protein: CASSQGSFDTEAFF. CDR3 DNA: TGCGCCAGCAGCCAAGGTTCGTTCGACACTGAAGCTTTCTTT.

The genes are TRBV19 and TRBJ2-6, with 10 bases fitting TRBD1. V gave up 6 bases and J gave up 4 bases; unmatched junction bases: 9. CDR1 and CDR2 (germline): LNHDA, SQIVND (reference sequence). The length of the CDR3 is 17 residues. The chain's CDR3 is CASSRSGQGSGANVLTF. CDR3 sequence (DNA): TGTGCCAGTAGCCGATCGGGACAGGGGTCCGGGGCCAACGTCCTGACTTTC.

J is TRBJ2-3 and V is TRBV9, with 7 bases identical to TRBD1. Per germline, CDR1 SGDLS and CDR2 YYNGEE. The CDR3 sequence is 16 residues long. The V and J ends lost 2 bases and 3 bases, in that order; junction bases with no gene match: 9. CDR3 nucleotides: TGTGCCAGCAGCGTTGGCATGACAGGGAGTACAGATACGCAGTATTTT. Protein: CASSVGMTGSTDTQYF.

The chain links TRBV29-1 to TRBJ2-1; D is possibly TRBD2 (6 bases). CDR1 and CDR2 from the germline V gene are SQVTM and ANQGSEA. This CDR3 is 16 amino acids long. The V end was cut by 0 bases, the J end by 6 bases, with 18 bases between. This CDR3 reads CSVEDGAGRRGNEQFF. CDR3 nucleotide sequence: TGCAGCGTTGAAGATGGGGCGGGAAGGCGGGGCAATGAGCAGTTCTTC.

This clone was seen more than once but under ten times. V is TRBV9 and J is TRBJ2-3; TRBD2 matches at 13 bases. CDR1 SGDLS and CDR2 YYNGEE come from the germline V gene. V was pared by 3 bases and J by 0 bases, with 10 bases of the junction left unmatched. The length of the CDR3 is 19 residues. The CDR3: CASSAEGTSGTTSTDTQYF. Here the CDR3 DNA reads TGTGCCAGCAGCGCCGAGGGGACTAGCGGGACCACTAGCACAGATACGCAGTATTTT.

The table lists this clone with a count of one. V is TRBV5-4 and J is TRBJ1-1; D possibly corresponds to TRBD1 (6 bases). CDR3 length: 14 residues. Trimming cost V 0 bases and J 4 bases, with 10 bases left between them. Looked up from germline, CDR1 is SGHNT and CDR2 is YYREEE (reference sequence). Written as DNA, the CDR3 is TGTGCCAGCAGCTTGGAAACAGGGCGCACTGAAGCTTTCTTT. Its translation is CASSLETGRTEAFF.

Comments on this clone: An end of the junction differs from the germline gene, which may be a read error. The chain couples TRBV18 to TRBJ1-5; no definite D call. The CDR3 has 15 residues. CDR1 is KGHSH, CDR2 LQKENI, per germline. The CDR3 DNA reads TGTACCAGCTCACTGAGCGGAGTTAGCAATCAGCCCCAGCATTTT. Protein sequence: CTSSLSGVSNQPQHF.

The V gene is TRBV5-1, the J gene TRBJ2-4, with 7 nucleotides matching TRBD1. The ends lost 4 bases at V and 0 bases at J; junction bases unmatched: 7. This CDR3 has 16 residues. From germline, CDR1 is SGHRS and CDR2 YFSETQ. The CDR3 protein is CASSRGTALAKNIQYF. In DNA form, the CDR3 reads TGCGCCAGCAGCCGAGGGACAGCACTAGCCAAAAACATTCAGTACTTC.

A remark on this clone: Other nucleotide sequences in the sample specify the same CDR3. The chain has TRBV27 and TRBJ2-7, with 8 bases identical to TRBD2. The CDR3 sequence is 13 residues long. With V trimmed by 5 bases and J by 3 bases, 3 bases remained unmatched. Germline CDR1 MNHEY, CDR2 SMNVEV (reference sequence). This CDR3 reads CASSLGTSYEQYF. CDR3 sequence (DNA): TGTGCCAGCAGTCTCGGGACTAGCTACGAGCAGTACTTC.

The rearrangement links TRBV5-8 to TRBJ2-4; tentative D call: TRBD2 (5 bases). V lost 0 bases and J 9 bases, leaving 13 bases between the germline ends. CDR1 and CDR2 (germline): SGHTS, YDEGEE. The CDR3 spans 14 residues. CDR3: CASSLGPFAGIQYF. CDR3 coding DNA: TGTGCCAGCAGCTTGGGACCTTTTGCGGGCATTCAGTACTTC.

The chain links TRBV7-8 to TRBJ1-1; 8 bases align to TRBD1. The CDR3 extends over 16 amino acids. The ends lost 2 bases at V and 1 base at J; junction bases unmatched: 6. The germline V gene has CDR1 SGHVS and CDR2 FQNEAQ. CDR3 region: CASSLLPGQANTEAFF. Written as DNA, the CDR3 is TGTGCCAGCAGCTTACTCCCGGGACAGGCGAACACTGAAGCTTTCTTT.

This clone was counted only a few times. V usage is TRBV19 and J usage is TRBJ2-7, with 9 bases matching TRBD1. The germline CDR1 and CDR2 sequences are LNHDA and SQIVND (reference sequence). The CDR3 is 13 residues long. The V segment lost 7 bases and the J segment 2 bases; nucleotides outside the gene matches: 3. CDR3 bases: TGTGCCAGTACACGACAGGGGGCCTACGAGCAGTACTTC. Translating it yields CASTRQGAYEQYF. The full variable domain, in which reference TRBV19 and TRBJ2-7 provide the parts outside the CDR3, is DGGITQSPKYLFRKEGQNVTLSCEQNLNHDAMYWYRQDPGQGLRLIYYSQIVNDFQKGDIAEGYSVSREKKESFPLTVTSAQKNPTAFYLCASTRQGAYEQYFGPGTRLTVT.

The V call is TRBV11-2, the J call TRBJ1-1; D unresolved. The germline V and J ends were trimmed by 2 bases and 4 bases, with 14 bases remaining between them. The CDR3 totals 15 residues. Germline V gene data show CDR1 as SGHAT and CDR2 as FQNNGV. CDR3: CASSLLQIPGTEAFF. Written as DNA, the CDR3 is TGTGCCAGCAGCTTACTACAAATTCCGGGCACTGAAGCTTTCTTT.

The chain recombines TRBV7-8 with TRBJ2-1, with 9 positions matching TRBD2. The trim removed 2 bases at V and 6 bases at J, leaving 5 bases unmatched. The CDR3 is 15 residues long. Germline CDR1 reads SGHVS; CDR2 reads FQNEAQ. DNA of the CDR3: TGTGCCAGCAGCTTAACTAGCGGGCACTGCAATGAGCAGTTCTTC. Its protein product is CASSLTSGHCNEQFF. The whole variable domain, filled in from reference TRBV7-8 and TRBJ2-1, reads GAGVSQSPRYKVAKRGQDVALRCDPISGHVSLFWYQQALGQGPEFLTYFQNEAQLDKSGLPSDRFFAERPEGSVSTLKIQRTQQEDSAVYLCASSLTSGHCNEQFFGPGTRLTVL.

This sequence joins TRBV27 and TRBJ2-5; 8 nucleotides agree with TRBD1. Germline V CDR1 and CDR2: MNHEY, SMNVEV (reference sequence). There are 17 residues in the CDR3. Unmatched junction bases numbered 13, after V lost 0 bases and J lost 7 bases. The CDR3 coding sequence is TGTGCCAGCAGTTTATCAAGGGGACAGGCCTATTTGGGGACCCAGTACTTC. Its translation is CASSLSRGQAYLGTQYF.

The rearrangement links TRBV28 to TRBJ2-1; no clear D. The CDR3 is 15 residues long. V lost 6 bases, J lost 0 bases, and 12 bases lay in between. Germline lookup yields CDR1 MDHEN and CDR2 SYDVKM. For the CDR3, the DNA is TGTGCCAGCAGACAAGGCGGCAGCTCCTACAATGAGCAGTTCTTC. Protein: CASRQGGSSYNEQFF. The whole variable domain, remainder taken from reference TRBV28 and TRBJ2-1, is DVKVTQSSRYLVKRTGEKVFLECVQDMDHENMFWYRQDPGLGLRLIYFSYDVKMKEKGDIPEGYSVSREKKERFSLILESASTNQTSMYLCASRQGGSSYNEQFFGPGTRLTVL.

This chain connects TRBV29-1 to TRBJ2-1; a possible D gene is TRBD2 (5 bases). The germline CDR1 and CDR2 sequences are SQVTM and ANQGSEA. The CDR3 is 13 amino acids. Trimming pared 4 bases from V and 5 bases from J, leaving 12 bases between. The CDR3 coding sequence is TGCAGCGTTGTTACGGGAAACCACAATGAGCAGTTCTTC. Translation: CSVVTGNHNEQFF.

The chain is built from TRBV15 and TRBJ1-4; 11 positions match TRBD1. CDR3 length equals 19 residues. In germline, CDR1 is LNHNV, CDR2 YYDKDF (reference sequence). With 5 bases clipped from V and 2 bases from J, the junction kept 13 bases outside the gene matches. CDR3 coding DNA: TGTGCCACCAGCGGATGGTGGACAGGGGGCACGGGGACTAATGAAAAACTGTTTTTT. The encoded protein is CATSGWWTGGTGTNEKLFF.

The chain recombines TRBV6-6 with TRBJ2-2; TRBD1 is a possible D gene (5 bases). Germline values: CDR1 MNHNY, CDR2 SVGAGI (reference sequence). The CDR3 is made up of 16 amino acids. Trimming took 0 bases from V and 4 from J, leaving 12 bases between them. The CDR3 DNA reads as TGTGCCAGCAGTTACTCGGCAGGGTTGGTCACCGGGGAGCTGTTTTTT. Translated, it gives CASSYSAGLVTGELFF.

V is TRBV28 and J is TRBJ2-3; TRBD2 aligns across 8 bases. With 11 bases clipped from V and 4 bases from J, the junction kept 5 bases outside the gene matches. The CDR3 extends over 12 amino acids. Per germline, CDR1 MDHEN and CDR2 SYDVKM. The DNA for the CDR3 is TGTGCCGTCGACGGGAGGGCAGATACGCAGTATTTT. It codes for CAVDGRADTQYF. Full variable domain (outside the CDR3, taken from reference TRBV28 and TRBJ2-3): DVKVTQSSRYLVKRTGEKVFLECVQDMDHENMFWYRQDPGLGLRLIYFSYDVKMKEKGDIPEGYSVSREKKERFSLILESASTNQTSMYLCAVDGRADTQYFGPGTRLTVL.

The chain has TRBV27 and TRBJ2-7; 12 bases agree with TRBD2. The length of the CDR3 is 15 residues. The J segment lost 6 bases and the V segment lost 3 bases, leaving 6 bases of the junction unmatched. Germline-derived CDR1 and CDR2 are MNHEY and SMNVEV (reference sequence). CDR3 coding DNA: TGTGCCAGCAGTTTTTTGCTAGCGGGAGGGACCGAGCAGTACTTC. It is translated as CASSFLLAGGTEQYF.

This clone was observed once. This chain uses TRBV27 with TRBJ1-5, with D unclear. CDR1 and CDR2 (germline): MNHEY, SMNVEV (reference sequence). The CDR3 has 14 amino acids. V gave up 3 bases and J gave up 3 bases, with 9 bases separating them. The CDR3: CASSFSGVNQPQHF. CDR3 bases: TGTGCCAGCAGTTTTTCCGGGGTCAATCAGCCCCAGCATTTT.

On this clone itself: The junction and the germline gene differ at one end; a read error may be behind it. The V gene is TRBV7-9, the J gene TRBJ1-1; no definite D call. Looked up from germline, CDR1 is SEHNR and CDR2 is FQNEAQ (reference sequence). The CDR3 consists of 11 residues. CDR3 amino acids: CSSSSGAEAFF. The CDR3 DNA reads as TGTTCCAGCAGCTCCGGGGCTGAAGCTTTCTTT.

The chain employs TRBV5-1 and TRBJ2-3; 7 nucleotides agree with TRBD1. The CDR3 has 15 amino acids. The V gene end was trimmed by 3 bases and the J gene end by 6 bases; junction bases not matched to a gene: 10. Germline CDR1 and CDR2: SGHRS and YFSETQ. CDR3 loop: CASSSQGMGVDTQYF. The CDR3 DNA reads TGCGCCAGCAGCTCACAGGGGATGGGGGTGGATACGCAGTATTTT.

The chain is built from TRBV9 and TRBJ2-3; TRBD2 agrees at 12 bases. The CDR3 contains 16 residues. In germline, CDR1 is SGDLS, CDR2 YYNGEE. V trimming: 3 bases; J trimming: 5 bases; junction bases outside the gene matches: 7. DNA of the CDR3: TGTGCCAGCAGCGGTCTAGCGGGAGGGGAGGGAGATACGCAGTATTTT. It specifies CASSGLAGGEGDTQYF.